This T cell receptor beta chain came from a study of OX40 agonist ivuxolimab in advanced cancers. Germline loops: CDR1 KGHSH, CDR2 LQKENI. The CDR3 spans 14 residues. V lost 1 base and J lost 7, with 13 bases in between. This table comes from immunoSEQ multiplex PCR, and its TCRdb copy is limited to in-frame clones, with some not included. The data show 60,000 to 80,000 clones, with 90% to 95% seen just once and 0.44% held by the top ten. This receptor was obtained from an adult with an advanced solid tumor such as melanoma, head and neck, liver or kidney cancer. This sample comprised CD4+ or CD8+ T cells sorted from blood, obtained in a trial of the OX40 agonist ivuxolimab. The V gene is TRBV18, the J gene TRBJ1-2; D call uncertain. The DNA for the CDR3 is TGTGCCAGCTCACCACAAGATTATAGTTTTGGCTACACCTTC. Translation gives CASSPQDYSFGYTF. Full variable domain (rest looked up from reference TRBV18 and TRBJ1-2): NAGVMQNPRHLVRRRGQEARLRCSPMKGHSHVYWYRQLPEEGLKFMVYLQKENIIDESGMPKERFSAEFPKEGPSILRIQQVVRGDSAAYFCASSPQDYSFGYTFGSGTRLTVV.